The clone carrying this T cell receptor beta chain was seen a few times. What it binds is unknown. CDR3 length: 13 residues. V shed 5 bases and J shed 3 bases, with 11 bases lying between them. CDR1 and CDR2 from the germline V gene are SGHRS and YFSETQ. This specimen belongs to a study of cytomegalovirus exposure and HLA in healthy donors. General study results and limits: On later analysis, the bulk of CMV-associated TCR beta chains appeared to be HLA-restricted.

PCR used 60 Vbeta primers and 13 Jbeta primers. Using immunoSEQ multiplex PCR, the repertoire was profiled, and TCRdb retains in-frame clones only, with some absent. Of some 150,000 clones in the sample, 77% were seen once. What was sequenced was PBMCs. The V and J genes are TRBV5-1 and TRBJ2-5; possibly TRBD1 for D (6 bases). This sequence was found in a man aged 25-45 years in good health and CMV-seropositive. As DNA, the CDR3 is TGCGCCAGCAGGTCAGGGGTCGAAGAGACCCAGTACTTC. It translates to CASRSGVEETQYF. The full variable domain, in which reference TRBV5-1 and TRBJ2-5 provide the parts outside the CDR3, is KAGVTQTPRYLIKTRGQQVTLSCSPISGHRSVSWYQQTPGQGLQFLFEYFSETQRNKGNFPGRFSGRQFSNSRSEMNVSTLELGDSALYLCASRSGVEETQYFGPGTRLLVL.